The 24 T cell receptor beta chains presented below share a single source sample, sequenced in a study of post-analysis software for immune sequencing data. Findings and caveats of the study: Patients used about 5 TRBV segments, including TRBV5-6, TRBV5-1 and TRBV20-1, more often than controls.

No antigen has been assigned to these receptors. Incorporated into the TCR beta cDNA libraries were unique molecular identifiers, which served to reduce PCR and sequencing biases. TCRdb analysed the PCR reads with MiXCR anew, one entry per CDR3 protein. The sample lists hundreds of thousands of distinct CDR3 sequences; around 60% were seen once. The sample taken for sequencing was blood. The receptors originated from a girl aged 2 to 9 with multiple sclerosis.

CDR3 sequence (DNA): TGTGCCAGCAGCTTGACGATGAGCACAGATACGCAGTATTTT. This translates into CASSLTMSTDTQYF. V is TRBV5-5 and J is TRBJ2-3; D gene uncertain. The CDR3 has 14 residues. From germline, CDR1 is SGHKS and CDR2 YYEKEE (reference sequence). V lost 1 base to trimming and J lost 0 bases, with 6 bases between them. Full variable domain (remainder filled in from reference TRBV5-5 and TRBJ2-3): DAGVTQSPTHLIKTRGQQVTLRCSPISGHKSVSWYQQVLGQGPQFIFQYYEKEERGRGNFPDRFSARQFPNYSSELNVNALLLGDSALYLCASSLTMSTDTQYFGPGTRLTVL.

This clonotype was seen only a few times. The chain recombines TRBV6-2 or TRBV6-3 with TRBJ1-2; D is ambiguous. V was shortened by 2 bases and J by 6 bases, with 10 bases between the two germline ends. The CDR3 sequence is 13 residues long. Per germline, CDR1 MNHEY and CDR2 SVGEGT. The CDR3 here is CASSYQLGNGYTF. The CDR3 DNA sequence: TGTGCCAGCAGTTACCAACTCGGCAATGGCTACACCTTC.

V gene TRBV6-6 combines with J gene TRBJ1-2; D perhaps matches TRBD1 (5 bases). Germline CDR1 and CDR2: MNHNY and SVGAGI (reference sequence). CDR3 length: 14 amino acids. V was cut by 2 bases and J by 8 bases, with 15 bases left in between. CDR3 in amino acids: CASSYRGGIRGYTF. As DNA, the CDR3 is TGTGCCAGCAGTTACCGGGGGGGGATAAGGGGCTACACCTTC.

The rearrangement joins TRBV12-3 or TRBV12-4 to TRBJ2-3; the match to TRBD2 covers 7 bases. V lost 3 bases to trimming and J lost 3 bases; unmatched junction nucleotides: 9. The CDR3 extends over 16 amino acids. CDR3 nucleotides: TGTGCCAGCAGTTTCACCGGGACTACTCATACAGATACGCAGTATTTT. Translated, it gives CASSFTGTTHTDTQYF.

Here the CDR3 reads CASSITGNTEAFF. CDR3 bases: TGTGCCAGCAGTATAACAGGGAACACTGAAGCTTTCTTT. This chain connects TRBV12-3 or TRBV12-4 to TRBJ1-1; a weak D match, TRBD1 (5 bases). V was trimmed by 5 bases and J by 1 base, leaving 8 bases between them. The CDR3 length is 13 residues.

This chain connects TRBV15 to TRBJ2-1; the match to TRBD1 covers 10 bases. This CDR3 comprises 16 residues. Trimming removed 1 base from V and 8 bases from J; junction bases left unmatched: 8. Germline CDR1 LNHNV, CDR2 YYDKDF (reference sequence). As DNA, the CDR3 is TGTGCCACCAGCAGAGTCGCGGGACAGGGGTCCGATGAGCAGTTCTTC. Its translation: CATSRVAGQGSDEQFF.

The CDR3 here is CASSYVLGGQEVYGYTF. DNA for the CDR3: TGTGCCAGCAGTTACGTACTGGGGGGACAGGAGGTCTATGGCTACACCTTC. The chain carries TRBV6-5 and TRBJ1-2; TRBD1 agrees at 8 bases. Germline V gives CDR1 MNHEY, CDR2 SVGAGI. The CDR3 totals 17 residues. With V trimmed by 2 bases and J by 4 bases, 12 bases remained unmatched.

This clonotype has only a few counts. The rearrangement uses TRBV6-2 or TRBV6-3 and TRBJ2-1, with TRBD2 matching 11 bases. This CDR3 contains 15 residues. V trimming: 6 bases; J trimming: 7 bases; junction bases outside the gene matches: 8. Germline loops: CDR1 MNHEY, CDR2 SVGEGT. Here the CDR3 reads CASSLLAGARNEQFF. CDR3 nucleotides: TGTGCCAGCAGCCTACTAGCGGGGGCCAGAAATGAGCAGTTCTTC.

This clonotype was seen only once. The chain has TRBV9 and TRBJ2-4; 8 nucleotides match TRBD1. This CDR3 comprises 17 residues. V was pared by 0 bases and J by 13 bases, with 18 bases of the junction left unmatched. Germline CDR1 is SGDLS and CDR2 is YYNGEE. DNA of the CDR3: TGTGCCAGCAGCGTAGAGGATTTGACAGGGGTTCTGTCGGAGCAGTACTTC. This encodes CASSVEDLTGVLSEQYF. Full variable domain (outside the CDR3, taken from reference TRBV9 and TRBJ2-4): DSGVTQTPKHLITATGQRVTLRCSPRSGDLSVYWYQQSLDQGLQFLIQYYNGEERAKGNILERFSAQQFPDLHSELNLSSLELGDSALYFCASSVEDLTGVLSEQYFGAGTRLSVL.

A few counts support this clonotype. The chain has TRBV7-3 and TRBJ2-5; D possibly corresponds to TRBD2 (6 bases). V was cut by 6 bases and J by 1 base, with 15 bases left in between. The length of the CDR3 is 15 residues. The germline CDR1 and CDR2 sequences are SGHTA and FQGTGA. DNA of the CDR3: TGTGCCAGCAGTTTGGGGGGTGGATTCCAAGAGACCCAGTACTTC. It codes for CASSLGGGFQETQYF.

The chain carries TRBV20-1 and TRBJ1-1; D unclear. V gave up 4 bases and J gave up 8 bases, with 8 bases separating them. Germline assignment: CDR1 DFQATT and CDR2 SNEGSKA (reference sequence). This CDR3 has 10 residues. CDR3 nucleotide sequence: TGCAGTGCTATGAAGAGGGAAGCTTTCTTT. It is translated as CSAMKREAFF.

This clonotype was seen a handful of times. J is TRBJ1-4 and V is TRBV5-5, with TRBD1 as a possible D gene (5 bases). The germline CDR1 and CDR2 sequences are SGHKS and YYEKEE (reference sequence). The CDR3 totals 13 residues. V dropped 4 bases and J dropped 12 bases, with 16 bases sitting between them. In nucleotides, the CDR3 is TGTGCCAGCAGCGCTTTGGGGGTCTCGGAACTGTTTTTT. Translating it yields CASSALGVSELFF.

The CDR3 protein is CSARDGTGGGYTF. CDR3 in DNA: TGCAGTGCTAGAGATGGGACAGGGGGCGGCTACACCTTC. The J gene is TRBJ1-2, the V gene TRBV20-1; TRBD1 matches at 12 bases. There are 13 residues in the CDR3. V dropped 0 bases and J dropped 8; count of bases not matched to a gene: 1. Germline lookup yields CDR1 DFQATT and CDR2 SNEGSKA (reference sequence).

The chain employs TRBV2 and TRBJ2-1; tentatively, D is TRBD1 (6 bases). The closer fit of TRBJ2-7 to the DNA end suggests the J call may be wrong. The CDR3 is 15 residues long. The germline V gene has CDR1 SNHLY and CDR2 FYNNEI. CDR3 nucleotide sequence: TGTGCCAGCAGCCGAGTGACCCTTAACAGGGACGAGCAGTACTTC. Translation gives CASSRVTLNRDEQYF.

This clonotype was seen more than once but under ten times. The gene calls are TRBV6-5 and TRBJ1-2, with TRBD1 matching 7 bases. Germline V gives CDR1 MNHEY, CDR2 SVGAGI. Trimming cost V 4 bases and J 5 bases; bases outside gene matches: 7. The CDR3 contains 14 residues. Here the CDR3 reads CASSSEGRGYGYTF. The CDR3 nucleotides are TGTGCCAGCAGTTCGGAGGGCAGGGGGTATGGCTACACCTTC.

This clonotype was detected only a few times. The gene calls are TRBV21-1 and TRBJ1-2; the DNA was not used to check the table's D call, TRBD1. TRBV21-1 is described as a pseudogene. This CDR3 spans 15 amino acids. Here the CDR3 reads CASNANRGQDYGYTF. CDR3 in DNA: TGTGCCAGCAACGCTAACAGGGGGCAGGACTATGGCTACACCTTC.

Only one count was recorded for this clonotype. V and J are TRBV9 and TRBJ1-6; perhaps TRBD1 as D (5 bases). This CDR3 is 16 amino acids long. The germline V gene has CDR1 SGDLS and CDR2 YYNGEE. V gave up 2 bases and J gave up 7 bases, with 16 bases separating them. CDR3 in DNA: TGTGCCAGCAGCGTTGACCCGGCGGGGGAAAATTCACCCCTCCACTTT. Translation: CASSVDPAGENSPLHF.

This clonotype was observed a few times. The chain carries TRBV9 and TRBJ2-5, with 10 bases aligning to TRBD2. The V gene end was trimmed by 3 bases and the J gene end by 4 bases; junction bases not matched to a gene: 12. CDR3 length equals 17 residues. The V gene's germline CDR1 is SGDLS and CDR2 YYNGEE. This chain's CDR3 is CASSETIAGGRRETQYF. The CDR3 DNA follows: TGTGCCAGCAGCGAGACTATAGCGGGAGGCCGGCGAGAGACCCAGTACTTC.

This chain uses TRBV7-9 with TRBJ1-1; possible D gene TRBD1, 6 bases. The CDR3 consists of 16 residues. CDR1 is SEHNR and CDR2 is FQNEAQ in the germline V gene (reference sequence). The germline V and J ends were trimmed by 10 bases and 4 bases, with 25 bases remaining between them. The CDR3 DNA reads TGTGCCACCCTGGTCGGGACACCGGTACGTGGCACTGAAGCTTTCTTT. It yields the protein CATLVGTPVRGTEAFF.

This clonotype was detected a few times. The CDR3 region is CASSLDPAVVQETQYF. CDR3 coding DNA: TGCGCCAGCAGCTTGGACCCAGCGGTCGTACAAGAGACCCAGTACTTC. The chain couples TRBV5-1 to TRBJ2-5; possible D gene TRBD2, 5 bases. The CDR3 length is 16 residues. V was trimmed by 0 bases and J by 2 bases, leaving 14 bases between them. Germline V gene data show CDR1 as SGHRS and CDR2 as YFSETQ.

This chain connects TRBV5-1 to TRBJ2-5; 8 positions agree with TRBD2. Per germline, CDR1 SGHRS and CDR2 YFSETQ. With 4 bases clipped from V and 1 base from J, the junction kept 9 bases outside the gene matches. The CDR3 covers 16 residues. The CDR3 is CASSVTSGSFQETQYF. The CDR3 nucleotides are TGCGCCAGCAGCGTTACTAGCGGAAGCTTCCAAGAGACCCAGTACTTC.

This chain links TRBV29-1 with TRBJ2-1; TRBD2 agrees at 8 bases. Germline V gene data show CDR1 as SQVTM and CDR2 as ANQGSEA. Losses at the gene ends were 4 bases for V and 7 bases for J; bases not matched to a gene: 9. The CDR3 loop spans 14 amino acids. In DNA form, the CDR3 reads TGCAGCGTTGGGGTACTTAGCGGGACAAATGAGCAGTTCTTC. Amino acid sequence: CSVGVLSGTNEQFF.

The chain carries TRBV6-2 or TRBV6-3 and TRBJ2-1; 9 nucleotides line up with TRBD2. The CDR3 extends over 18 amino acids. V lost 0 bases to trimming and J lost 3 bases; unmatched junction nucleotides: 9. Germline V gives CDR1 MNHEY, CDR2 SVGEGT. CDR3 bases: TGTGCCAGCAGTTACTCAAAGCGTAGCGGGGGAATCTACAATGAGCAGTTCTTC. Its translation: CASSYSKRSGGIYNEQFF.

The V and J genes are TRBV20-1 and TRBJ2-4; 12 bases are shared with TRBD2. From germline, CDR1 is DFQATT and CDR2 SNEGSKA (reference sequence). With V trimmed by 6 bases and J by 13 bases, 16 bases remained unmatched. The CDR3 length is 15 residues. CDR3 DNA: TGCAGTGCGTTCCCCCCGGGACTAGCGGGCTACAAGCAGTACTTC. It encodes CSAFPPGLAGYKQYF.